This T cell receptor (beta chain) comes out of a study of beta chain features in type 1 diabetes listed by TCRdb under 2018. Some background on the complete study: Mean age, gender distribution, total cell number and subset yield were not different between patients and healthy donors. In the study, recently diagnosed type 1 diabetes patients and matched healthy donors were compared on the TCRB repertoires of their sorted circulating CD4+ T cell subsets. Naive and central memory subsets were obtained from all 30 or so donors, but regulatory and stem cell-like memory subsets were isolated from only 8 patients and roughly 8 healthy donors. A total of about 100,000,000 sorted cells were examined across all samples, and RNA yield correlated strongly with the number of cells per subset.

V is pared back by 7 bases and J by 3 bases, with 14 bases lying between the germline termini. The CDR1 and CDR2 encoded by the germline V gene are MDHEN and SYDVKM. The CDR3, from cysteine to phenylalanine, totals 14 residues. The only DNA kept is the CDR3, 42 bases in frame from the first base. This clone appeared a few times. There is no known antigen for this receptor. Base qualities are missing; no much larger clone stands one base away. Summary of the overall study and its limitations: Naive, central memory and regulatory TCRB repertoires appeared to be more similar among patients than among healthy donors. At VDJ recombination sites, type 1 diabetes patients had fewer insertions and more deleted nucleotides, which implies abnormalities in thymic rearrangement. PCR might favor shorter templates, but patient and control samples were amplified and corrected together, so any skew would affect both groups equally. Because cDNA rather than genomic DNA was sequenced, highly expressing activated cells could have been over-represented, although no difference in activation and CD3 levels was found between groups. Type 1 diabetes patients showed a moderate but significant shortening of TCRB CDR3 length in all four CD4+ subsets. Because the HLA sub-analyses included only small numbers of individuals, any influence of HLA type on TCRB rearrangement was left unresolved.

Each donor gave one peripheral blood draw, approximately 0.11 L on average, collected into heparinised tubes. A BD FACSAria II was used to sort naive, central memory, regulatory and stem cell-like memory CD4+ T cells with a panel that included CD45RO, CCR7, CD25, CD127, CD95 and CD27. Purity was above 98% for every sorted population. PBMCs were separated immediately by Lymphoprep density gradient centrifugation and were stained directly, without being cultured. So that batch effects would be minimized, each experiment stained and sorted samples in pairs, pairing one healthy donor with one patient. The entire amount of isolated RNA was reverse transcribed using the High Capacity cDNA Reverse Transcription Kit, so the sequenced TCRB transcripts were expressed ones. Deep immunoSEQ sequencing was applied to naive, central memory and regulatory T cell samples, giving an average of around 3.4 million total reads per sample. Sorted cells were lysed in RLT buffer, and RNA was extracted using DNase-treated RNeasy Micro or Mini kits according to cell number. To prevent cross-contamination, every cell subset was processed on its own, while patient and healthy donor samples were processed together. The immunoSEQ multiplex PCR was used to amplify TCRB sequences from cDNA, generating 87-bp fragments that spanned the CDR3 region. Amplicons were sequenced on the Illumina HiSeq platform. The source study handled its data this way. Synthetic template baselines were used to correct PCR bias computationally, reads within Hamming distance 2 were collapsed together, and singletons that could not be merged were discarded. By aligning reads against IMGT, V, D and J genes, CDR3 length, and insertions or deletions at six rearrangement sites were assigned. Within each subset, clonotype counts were normalized to sorted cell number, after which true diversity and Gini coefficients were computed with the tcR R package. The overlap coefficient, calculated on TCRB nucleotide sequences, was used to measure repertoire sharing. TCRdb took over this immuneACCESS table, retaining in-frame rearrangements with V and J assigned. Such tables are incomplete; in checked studies, under half of the missing clones stem from an unresolved V gene, and the remainder is unexplained. That table supplies the V and J calls and clone size; D and trimming were determined from the DNA. For this sample the table gives fewer than 400,000 clones, of which approximately 8.2% were detected only once. Jointly, the top ten make up around 0.44% of the sample.

Sequenced material: central memory CD4+ T cells from blood. The clonotype was recovered from a woman aged 18-30 years in good health. Here the chain combines TRBV28 and TRBJ2-3; the D gene identity is not certain. The CDR3 amino acid sequence is: CASMFHSGTDTQYF. At the DNA level, the sequence is TGTGCCAGCATGTTTCATTCCGGAACAGATACGCAGTATTTT. The variable domain in full, with residues beyond the CDR3 obtained from the reference TRBV28 and TRBJ2-3 genes, is DVKVTQSSRYLVKRTGEKVFLECVQDMDHENMFWYRQDPGLGLRLIYFSYDVKMKEKGDIPEGYSVSREKKERFSLILESASTNQTSMYLCASMFHSGTDTQYFGPGTRLTVL.